This TCR beta chain was sequenced for a study of T cell responses to AZD1222 COVID-19 vaccine. This CDR3 contains 13 residues. Per germline, CDR1 SEHNR and CDR2 FQNEAQ (reference sequence). Trimming left V 6 bases short and J 3 bases short, with 12 bases between. Measured with immunoSEQ multiplex PCR; TCRdb has only the in-frame clones, and not every one. Of about 190,000 clones in the sample, 85% to 95% were seen once. The chain has TRBV7-9 and TRBJ2-7; D gene unclear. Sample: peripheral blood, taken on day 0 of AZD1222 vaccination. This sequence was found in an adult in good health. Here the CDR3 reads CASSAVAVYEQYF. CDR3 DNA: TGTGCCAGCAGTGCCGTCGCGGTCTACGAGCAGTACTTC.